The rows below give T cell receptor beta chains drawn from one sample of a study of T cells in Graves' hyperthyroidism and ophthalmopathy. TCRdb processed the multiplex PCR reads anew with MiXCR; each CDR3 protein has one entry. The sample contains approximately 150,000 distinct CDR3 sequences, around 8.9% of which appear only once. The sample taken for sequencing was blood. The receptor source for this set is a woman younger than 30 with Graves' hyperthyroidism that later progressed to Graves' ophthalmopathy. Both conserved end residues are part of each CDR3. D genes are given only for firm matches. Rows give clone size only sometimes, using once, few, many, or a class for an expanded clone.

CDR3aa: CASLRRGNTEAFF; CDR3nt: TGTGCCAGCTTGAGACGGGGGAACACTGAAGCTTTCTTT; j_gene: TRBJ1-1; abundance: many; v_gene: TRBV7-7; d_gene: .
CDR3aa: CASSPGTRFYEQYF; CDR3nt: TGTGCCAGCAGTCCCGGGACACGTTTCTACGAGCAGTACTTC; j_gene: TRBJ2-7; abundance: .; v_gene: TRBV5-6; d_gene: .
CDR3aa: CASSITSGRSTDTQYF; CDR3nt: TGTGCCAGCAGTATCACTAGCGGGAGAAGCACAGATACGCAGTATTTT; j_gene: TRBJ2-3; abundance: many; v_gene: TRBV6-1; d_gene: TRBD2
CDR3aa: CASSRGQHQETQYF; CDR3nt: TGTGCCAGCAGCCGCGGACAGCACCAAGAGACCCAGTACTTC; j_gene: TRBJ2-5; abundance: many; v_gene: TRBV7-9; d_gene: .
CDR3aa: CASTGRQGTTEAFF; CDR3nt: TGTGCCAGTACGGGGCGGCAGGGGACCACTGAAGCTTTCTTT; j_gene: TRBJ1-1; abundance: .; v_gene: TRBV19; d_gene: .
CDR3aa: CASSFPTGKEAFF; CDR3nt: TGTGCCAGCAGTTTCCCGACAGGCAAAGAAGCTTTCTTT; j_gene: TRBJ1-1; abundance: medium-sized; v_gene: TRBV12-3/TRBV12-4; d_gene: .
CDR3aa: CASSPGVLANYGYTF; CDR3nt: TGCGCCAGCAGCCCGGGAGTCCTAGCTAACTATGGCTACACCTTC; j_gene: TRBJ1-2; abundance: many; v_gene: TRBV5-1; d_gene: .
CDR3aa: CASSMGTGETQYF; CDR3nt: TGTGCCAGCAGTATGGGGACAGGAGAGACCCAGTACTTC; j_gene: TRBJ2-5; abundance: many; v_gene: TRBV6-1; d_gene: TRBD1
CDR3aa: CSARGERGATDTQYF; CDR3nt: TGCAGTGCTAGAGGAGAGCGGGGGGCCACAGATACGCAGTATTTT; j_gene: TRBJ2-3; abundance: many; v_gene: TRBV20-1; d_gene: TRBD2
CDR3aa: CASSVQGSNTEAFF; CDR3nt: TGTGCCAGCAGCGTACAGGGGTCGAACACTGAAGCTTTCTTT; j_gene: TRBJ1-1; abundance: .; v_gene: TRBV6-1; d_gene: TRBD1
CDR3aa: CASSSLAIGELFF; CDR3nt: TGTGCCAGCAGCTCACTAGCGATCGGGGAGCTGTTTTTT; j_gene: TRBJ2-2; abundance: few; v_gene: TRBV7-9; d_gene: TRBD2
CDR3aa: CATSGGSGEKLFF; CDR3nt: TGTGCCACCAGCGGGGGGTCAGGCGAAAAACTGTTTTTT; j_gene: TRBJ1-4; abundance: few; v_gene: TRBV15; d_gene: .
CDR3aa: CASSSRGGSYNEQFF; CDR3nt: TGTGCCAGCAGTTCTCGCGGGGGCTCCTACAATGAGCAGTTCTTC; j_gene: TRBJ2-1; abundance: many; v_gene: TRBV11-2; d_gene: TRBD2
CDR3aa: CASSQSSGTSHEQYF; CDR3nt: TGTGCCAGCAGTCAAAGCTCCGGGACTAGTCACGAGCAGTACTTC; j_gene: TRBJ2-7; abundance: many; v_gene: TRBV11-2; d_gene: TRBD2
CDR3aa: CSASAAPGSGEKLFF; CDR3nt: TGCAGTGCTAGCGCGGCGCCGGGGAGTGGGGAAAAACTGTTTTTT; j_gene: TRBJ1-4; abundance: many; v_gene: TRBV20-1; d_gene: .
CDR3aa: CSTSPLESGGELFF; CDR3nt: TGCAGTACTAGTCCCTTGGAGAGCGGCGGGGAGCTGTTTTTT; j_gene: TRBJ2-2; abundance: .; v_gene: TRBV20-1; d_gene: .
CDR3aa: CASSFTFMGEQFF; CDR3nt: TGTGCCAGCAGCTTTACTTTTATGGGTGAGCAGTTCTTC; j_gene: TRBJ2-1; abundance: many; v_gene: TRBV2; d_gene: .
CDR3aa: CASSLGRVGSGEQFF; CDR3nt: TGTGCCAGCAGCTTAGGGCGCGTGGGTTCGGGCGAGCAGTTCTTC; j_gene: TRBJ2-1; abundance: many; v_gene: TRBV7-2; d_gene: .
CDR3aa: CAISLGTSGSGDEQFF; CDR3nt: TGTGCCATCAGCCTTGGGACTAGCGGGAGTGGAGATGAGCAGTTCTTC; j_gene: TRBJ2-1; abundance: many; v_gene: TRBV10-3; d_gene: TRBD2
CDR3aa: CASSLTGVDTEAFF; CDR3nt: TGTGCCAGCAGCTTGACAGGGGTGGACACTGAAGCTTTCTTT; j_gene: TRBJ1-1; abundance: many; v_gene: TRBV7-9; d_gene: TRBD1
CDR3aa: CSVELGQNIEAFF; CDR3nt: TGCAGCGTTGAATTGGGGCAGAATATTGAAGCTTTCTTT; j_gene: TRBJ1-1; abundance: once; v_gene: TRBV29-1; d_gene: .
CDR3aa: CASSPSLNQPQHF; CDR3nt: TGTGCCAGCTCTCCTTCCCTAAATCAGCCCCAGCATTTT; j_gene: TRBJ1-5; abundance: many; v_gene: TRBV18; d_gene: .
CDR3aa: CASSPTGQGTGELFF; CDR3nt: TGTGCCAGCAGCCCTACCGGACAGGGGACCGGGGAGCTGTTTTTT; j_gene: TRBJ2-2; abundance: .; v_gene: TRBV5-4; d_gene: TRBD1